The 6 T cell receptor beta chains below were found in one sample sequenced in a study of blood T cell repertoires in COVID-19. Data came from immunoSEQ multiplex PCR; TCRdb stores just in-frame clones and leaves some out. The sample includes under 200,000 clones, 80% of them seen just once. The sequenced sample was peripheral blood. These TCRs come from a man between 65 and 79 years old with active or convalescent COVID-19.

The chain employs TRBV5-4 and TRBJ1-1; 8 positions match TRBD1. This CDR3 spans 15 amino acids. CDR1 SGHNT and CDR2 YYREEE come from the germline V gene (reference sequence). V was pared by 4 bases and J by 3 bases, with 8 bases of the junction left unmatched. CDR3 bases: TGTGCCAGCAGCCCTTGGGACAGGACCTACACTGAAGCTTTCTTT. Amino acids: CASSPWDRTYTEAFF.

This clone was seen a few times. The rearrangement links TRBV13 to TRBJ2-3, with 13 positions matching TRBD2. Trimming cost V 5 bases and J 4 bases; bases outside gene matches: 6. Germline CDR1 PRHDT, CDR2 FYEKMQ (reference sequence). This CDR3 contains 16 residues. CDR3 protein: CASSVRTSGGSDTQYF. Here the CDR3 DNA reads TGTGCCAGCAGCGTCAGGACTAGCGGGGGCTCAGATACGCAGTATTTT.

V is TRBV27 and J is TRBJ2-1; 10 nucleotides match TRBD2. The CDR3 loop spans 16 amino acids. Germline V lookup: CDR1 MNHEY, CDR2 SMNVEV (reference sequence). Trimming took 5 bases from V and 5 from J; bases not matched to a gene: 9. CDR3 protein: CASSARLAGRHNEQFF. The CDR3 region has the DNA TGTGCCAGCAGTGCCCGACTAGCGGGCCGGCACAATGAGCAGTTCTTC.

This clone came up a few times. The gene calls are TRBV3-1 (or the pseudogene TRBV3-2) and TRBJ1-1, with D possibly matching TRBD1 (6 bases). Germline V lookup: CDR1 LGHDT, CDR2 YNNKEL (reference sequence). The V end was cut by 4 bases, the J end by 4 bases, with 13 bases between. This CDR3 has 14 residues. This chain's CDR3 is CASSLILQGTEAFF. In DNA, the CDR3 is TGTGCCAGCAGCCTAATACTACAGGGCACTGAAGCTTTCTTT.

This rearrangement joins TRBV18 to TRBJ2-7; D is uncertain. This CDR3 is 13 amino acids long. The V end was cut by 6 bases, the J end by 3 bases, with 12 bases between. Germline CDR1 reads KGHSH; CDR2 reads LQKENI. CDR3: CASSSRSDYEQYF. In nucleotides, the CDR3 is TGTGCCAGCTCCTCCAGAAGCGACTACGAGCAGTACTTC.

J is TRBJ2-5 and V is TRBV10-3; 14 nucleotides align to TRBD2. From germline, CDR1 is ENHRY and CDR2 SYGVKD. CDR3 length: 15 amino acids. The V and J ends lost 6 bases and 4 bases, in that order; junction bases with no gene match: 4. The CDR3: CAIRLGTSGRETQYF. The CDR3 DNA reads as TGTGCCATCAGGCTAGGGACTAGCGGGAGAGAGACCCAGTACTTC.